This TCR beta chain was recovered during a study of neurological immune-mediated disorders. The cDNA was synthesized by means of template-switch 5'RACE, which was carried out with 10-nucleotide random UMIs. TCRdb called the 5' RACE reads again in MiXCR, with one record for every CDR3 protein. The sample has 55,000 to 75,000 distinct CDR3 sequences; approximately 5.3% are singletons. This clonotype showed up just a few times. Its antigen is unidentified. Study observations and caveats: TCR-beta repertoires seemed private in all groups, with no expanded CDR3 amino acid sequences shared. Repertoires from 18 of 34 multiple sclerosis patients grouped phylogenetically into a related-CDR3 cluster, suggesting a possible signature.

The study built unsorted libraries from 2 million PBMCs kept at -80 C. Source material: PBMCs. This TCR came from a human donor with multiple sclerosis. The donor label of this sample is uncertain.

The CDR3 reads CAISELEKGTDTQYF. The CDR3 bases are TGTGCCATCAGTGAGTTGGAGAAAGGGACAGATACGCAGTATTTT. The V gene is TRBV10-3, the J gene TRBJ2-3, with unresolved D. Per germline, CDR1 ENHRY and CDR2 SYGVKD. This CDR3 is 15 amino acids long. Trimming removed 1 base from V and 3 bases from J, with 11 bases in between.